This TCR beta chain was obtained from a study of PD-L1 blockade in urothelial cancer. TCRdb's table, derived via immunoSEQ multiplex PCR, lists solely in-frame clones and lacks some. The table records about 74,000 clones, around four fifths of them present only once. There are 13 residues in the CDR3. Germline V CDR1 and CDR2: SGHRS, YFSETQ. With 4 bases removed from V and 0 bases from J, the gap between germline ends came to 6 bases. Patients' cancers were locally advanced or metastatic urothelial carcinomas. The rearrangement uses TRBV5-1 and TRBJ2-3; no clear D gene. The TCR sequence derives from a man in his 70s with urothelial cancer. The starting material was PBMCs, obtained around atezolizumab (anti-PD-L1) treatment. In DNA, the CDR3 is TGCGCCAGCAGCCTCTTTAGCACAGATACGCAGTATTTT. This sequence encodes CASSLFSTDTQYF.